The rows below give T cell receptor beta chains drawn from one sample of a study of cytomegalovirus exposure and HLA in healthy donors. This table comes from immunoSEQ multiplex PCR, and its TCRdb copy is limited to in-frame clones, with some not included. The sample shows roughly 100,000 clones, roughly three quarters of them seen only once. Input material: PBMCs. These receptor sequences come from a male donor in good health and CMV-seronegative. Both conserved end residues are part of each CDR3. D genes are given only for firm matches. A row's size may be missing; if present it is once, few, many or a size class.

J gene | clone size | V gene | D gene | CDR3 protein | CDR3 DNA
TRBJ2-5 | . | TRBV19 | TRBD1 | CASSIEASGRGQETQYF | TGTGCCAGTAGTATAGAGGCGAGCGGCAGGGGGCAAGAGACCCAGTACTTC
TRBJ2-5 | once | TRBV5-4 | TRBD1 | CASSSRGPQETQYF | TGTGCCAGCAGCTCCAGGGGGCCTCAAGAGACCCAGTACTTC
TRBJ2-1 | . | TRBV6-5 | TRBD2 | CASSYLSGRSYNEQFF | TGTGCCAGCAGTTACCTTAGCGGGCGCTCCTACAATGAGCAGTTCTTC
TRBJ1-6 | once | TRBV4-1 | . | CASSWSSYNSPLHF | TGCGCCAGCAGCTGGAGCTCCTATAATTCACCCCTCCACTTT
TRBJ2-5 | . | TRBV5-1 | TRBD2 | CASSGSGRRETQYF | TGCGCCAGCAGCGGGAGCGGGAGGAGGGAGACCCAGTACTTC
TRBJ2-3 | . | TRBV5-4 | . | CASSLDLGGADTQYF | TGTGCCAGCAGCCTTGACTTAGGAGGCGCAGATACGCAGTATTTT
TRBJ2-3 | few | TRBV7-2 | TRBD2 | CASSLGTTSGNTDTQYF | TGTGCCAGCAGCTTAGGAACGACTAGCGGGAACACAGATACGCAGTATTTT
TRBJ1-1 | . | TRBV25-1 | . | CASSPGYTEAFF | TGTGCCAGCAGTCCGGGGTACACTGAAGCTTTCTTT
TRBJ2-1 | . | TRBV5-4 | . | CASSFGSLNEQFF | TGTGCCAGCAGCTTCGGGTCTCTAAATGAGCAGTTCTTC
TRBJ1-4 | . | TRBV4-1 | . | CASSQDQGTNEKLFF | TGCGCCAGCAGCCAAGATCAGGGGACTAATGAAAAACTGTTTTTT
TRBJ2-2 | . | TRBV5-4 | . | CASSLDNKDTGELFF | TGTGCCAGCAGCTTAGACAACAAAGACACCGGGGAGCTGTTTTTT
TRBJ2-5 | . | TRBV27 | TRBD2 | CASSSPTSGNRETQYF | TGTGCCAGCAGTTCTCCGACTAGCGGGAATCGAGAGACCCAGTACTTC
TRBJ2-5 | . | TRBV5-1 | . | CASSLLQIQETQYF | TGCGCCAGCAGCTTGTTACAGATTCAAGAGACCCAGTACTTC
TRBJ2-1 | . | TRBV4-1 | . | CASSRRDSSYNEQFF | TGCGCCAGCAGCCGAAGGGACTCCTCCTACAATGAGCAGTTCTTC
TRBJ1-4 | . | TRBV7-9 | . | CASSFGGGTTNEKLFF | TGTGCCAGCAGCTTCGGCGGGGGTACAACTAATGAAAAACTGTTTTTT
TRBJ2-2 | . | TRBV19 | TRBD1 | CASSMGRGLGGELFF | TGTGCCAGTAGTATGGGCAGGGGGCTAGGCGGGGAGCTGTTTTTT
TRBJ2-5 | . | TRBV7-9 | . | CASSLGPTAASNF | TGTGCCAGCAGCTTAGGACCGACTGCCGCGTCCAACTTC
TRBJ1-2 | . | TRBV5-5 | TRBD1 | CASSAGQGYYGYTF | TGTGCCAGCAGCGCTGGACAGGGCTACTATGGCTACACCTTC
TRBJ2-1 | . | TRBV4-1 | TRBD2 | CASSQGSGRGAYNEQFF | TGCGCCAGCAGCCAAGGCAGCGGGAGGGGAGCTTACAATGAGCAGTTCTTC
TRBJ2-1 | . | TRBV4-2 | TRBD2 | CASSQDLAGVAPYNEQFF | TGTGCCAGCAGCCAAGATCTAGCGGGAGTAGCCCCCTACAATGAGCAGTTCTTC
TRBJ2-7 | . | TRBV4-1 | . | CASSPAFRSYEQYF | TGCGCCAGCAGCCCCGCTTTCAGGTCCTACGAGCAGTACTTC
TRBJ1-1 | once | TRBV27 | TRBD1 | CASSLSRTGNTEAFF | TGTGCCAGCAGTTTATCAAGGACAGGGAACACTGAAGCTTTCTTT
TRBJ2-7 | once | TRBV10-3 | TRBD1 | CAISESKGATGREQYF | TGTGCCATCAGTGAGTCGAAGGGTGCGACAGGGCGCGAGCAGTACTTC
TRBJ2-5 | . | TRBV25-1 | . | CASSETGHVYQETQYF | TGTGCCAGCAGTGAAACAGGACATGTCTACCAAGAGACCCAGTACTTC
TRBJ1-2 | few | TRBV10-2 | TRBD1 | CASSSGQSYGYTF | TGCGCCAGCAGTTCGGGACAGAGCTATGGCTACACCTTC
TRBJ2-6 | . | TRBV29-1 | . | CSVVDRRPREGSGANVLTF | TGCAGCGTTGTAGACCGACGGCCCCGGGAAGGGTCTGGGGCCAACGTCCTGACTTTC
TRBJ1-5 | . | TRBV5-6 | . | CASSKGSQPQHF | TGTGCCAGCAGCAAAGGGAGTCAGCCCCAGCATTTT
TRBJ2-5 | . | TRBV28 | . | CASRPGQGFQETQYF | TGTGCCAGCAGACCCGGGCAGGGCTTCCAAGAGACCCAGTACTTC
TRBJ2-5 | . | TRBV5-1 | . | CASSEIAMSAETQYF | TGCGCCAGCAGTGAAATAGCGATGTCCGCTGAGACCCAGTACTTC
TRBJ2-1 | . | TRBV14 | . | CASSWGLFGSSYNEQFF | TGTGCCAGCAGTTGGGGACTCTTCGGGAGCTCCTACAATGAGCAGTTCTTC
TRBJ2-2 | . | TRBV30 | TRBD1 | CAWSGQGRTGELFF | TGTGCCTGGAGTGGACAGGGGCGGACCGGGGAGCTGTTTTTT
TRBJ2-2 | . | TRBV18 | TRBD2 | CASSPPGLAGELFF | TGTGCCAGCTCACCACCGGGACTAGCCGGGGAGCTGTTTTTT
TRBJ2-1 | once | TRBV7-3 | TRBD2 | CASSARLATHNEQFF | TGTGCCAGCAGCGCCCGACTAGCGACCCACAATGAGCAGTTCTTC
TRBJ1-5 | . | TRBV2 | . | CASSEQGWDQPQHF | TGTGCCAGCAGTGAACAGGGCTGGGATCAGCCCCAGCATTTT
TRBJ1-2 | . | TRBV9 | . | CASSETGKGYTF | TGTGCCAGCAGTGAAACGGGGAAGGGCTACACCTTC
TRBJ2-7 | . | TRBV7-3 | . | CASSLGPDRYEQYF | TGTGCCAGCAGCCTAGGCCCGGATAGATACGAGCAGTACTTC
TRBJ1-2 | . | TRBV27 | . | CASSQPGNYGYTF | TGTGCCAGCAGTCAACCGGGAAACTATGGCTACACCTTC
TRBJ2-3 | . | TRBV21-1 | . | CASSKRRLTVTDTQYF | TGTGCCAGCAGCAAAAGGAGGCTTACGGTCACAGATACGCAGTATTTT
TRBJ2-5 | few | TRBV6-5 | TRBD1 | CASARTGLVTQYF | TGTGCCAGCGCTCGGACAGGGTTGGTGACCCAGTACTTC
TRBJ2-3 | . | TRBV25-1 | TRBD1 | CASSTPEPGQGPDTQYF | TGTGCCAGCAGCACGCCAGAACCGGGACAGGGGCCAGATACGCAGTATTTT
TRBJ2-5 | . | TRBV19 | TRBD1 | CASSIGTGEIQETQYF | TGTGCCAGTAGTATTGGAACAGGGGAGATTCAAGAGACCCAGTACTTC
TRBJ1-2 | . | TRBV28 | . | CASSPAPTSSYTF | TGTGCCAGCAGTCCTGCTCCCACCAGTAGCTACACCTTC
TRBJ2-7 | . | TRBV28 | . | CASSLSLGPIYEQYF | TGTGCCAGCAGTTTATCCCTGGGCCCAATCTACGAGCAGTACTTC
TRBJ1-3 | few | TRBV5-8 | . | CASSLGLSGNTIYF | TGTGCCAGCAGCTTGGGGCTCTCTGGAAACACCATATATTTT
TRBJ2-1 | . | TRBV20-1 | . | CSTGINEQFF | TGCAGTACAGGGATAAATGAGCAGTTCTTC
TRBJ1-1 | . | TRBV7-2 | TRBD1 | CASSFWTGNTEAFF | TGTGCCAGCAGCTTTTGGACAGGGAACACTGAAGCTTTCTTT
TRBJ2-1 | . | TRBV27 | . | CASSLEQGPGREQFF | TGTGCCAGCAGTTTAGAACAGGGTCCTGGTCGTGAGCAGTTCTTC
TRBJ2-7 | . | TRBV28 | TRBD2 | CASRGGGYYEQYF | TGTGCCAGCCGCGGGGGGGGCTACTACGAGCAGTACTTC
TRBJ2-1 | . | TRBV5-4 | TRBD2 | CASSLAGAAYNEQFF | TGTGCCAGCAGCCTAGCGGGAGCAGCCTACAATGAGCAGTTCTTC
TRBJ2-6 | . | TRBV30 | . | CAWSRGLSGANVLTF | TGTGCCTGGAGCCGCGGACTTTCTGGGGCCAACGTCCTGACTTTC
TRBJ2-2 | . | TRBV19 | TRBD2 | CASSIRGFGGTGELFF | TGTGCTAGTAGTATAAGGGGTTTCGGGGGGACCGGGGAGCTGTTTTTT
TRBJ1-6 | . | TRBV27 | TRBD1 | CASSYRQGNSPLHF | TGTGCCAGCAGTTATCGACAGGGAAATTCACCCCTCCACTTT
TRBJ1-4 | . | TRBV29-1 | TRBD1 | CSVQGATNEKLFF | TGCAGCGTTCAGGGGGCAACTAATGAAAAACTGTTTTTT
TRBJ2-1 | . | TRBV5-4 | TRBD1 | CASSLGGTGGGEQFF | TGTGCCAGCAGCTTGGGCGGGACAGGGGGGGGTGAGCAGTTCTTC
TRBJ1-1 | . | TRBV29-1 | . | CSSLPYSGSNTEAFF | TGCAGCTCACTCCCCTATTCGGGATCGAACACTGAAGCTTTCTTT
TRBJ1-2 | . | TRBV5-5 | TRBD1 | CASSPTPDRGGENYGYTF | TGTGCCAGCAGCCCAACACCGGACAGGGGGGGAGAAAACTATGGCTACACCTTC
TRBJ2-2 | once | TRBV29-1 | TRBD1 | CSVGRQGGTGELFF | TGTAGCGTTGGTCGACAGGGGGGTACCGGGGAGCTGTTTTTT